Here is one T cell receptor beta chain with its context. The antigen remains unidentified. The conserved phenylalanine or tryptophan normally closing the CDR3 is absent here, so this likely arose from a read error. It is unclear where the CDR3 begins or ends on the DNA, so no DNA is shown, and the CDR3 is as TCRdb lists it. The CDR3 sequence runs 12 residues, both termini included. Germline CDR1 KGHSH, CDR2 LQKENI. The record originates from a study of tumor-infiltrating lymphocytes in primary liver carcinoma. Production of TCR beta cDNA used approximately 0.45 ug total RNA together with a constant-region primer. Nested multiplex PCR, run for three rounds with slightly modified ARM-PCR, yielded TCR beta libraries. Forward primers for TRBV1-TRBV30 and a C-beta reverse primer served the first two PCR rounds, at roughly 10 cycles each. TCRdb re-derived calls from the multiplex PCR reads in MiXCR, one entry per CDR3 protein. The data show roughly 120,000 distinct CDR3 sequences, roughly three fifths seen once.

Study-wide results and limits: The study found a significantly higher top-250-clone fraction in tumors than in blood (p = 0.039).

DNA and RNA were both co-extracted from roughly 18-30 mg of bulk tissue that had not been sorted. By surgical resection, the patients were treated for their primary liver carcinoma. The TCR sequence derives from a woman aged 55-70 years with primary liver carcinoma and hepatitis B virus infection. The chain employs TRBV18 and TRBJ1-6; TRBD1 is the table's D call and was not checked against the DNA. The sequencing input was liver tumor tissue from sampling region 1. Subset in this sample: tumor region T1, superior pole. The CDR3: CASSPGQGAVHL.